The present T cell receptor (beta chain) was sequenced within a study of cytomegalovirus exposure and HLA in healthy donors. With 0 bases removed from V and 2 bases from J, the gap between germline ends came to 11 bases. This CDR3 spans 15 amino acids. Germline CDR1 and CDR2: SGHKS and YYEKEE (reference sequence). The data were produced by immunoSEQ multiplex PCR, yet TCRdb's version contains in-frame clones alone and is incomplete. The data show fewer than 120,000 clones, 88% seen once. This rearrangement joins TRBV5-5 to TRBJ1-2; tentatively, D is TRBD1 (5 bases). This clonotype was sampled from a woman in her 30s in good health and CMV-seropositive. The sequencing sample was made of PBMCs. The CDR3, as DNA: TGTGCCAGCAGCTTGGATGCAGCAGGGAACTATGGCTACACCTTC. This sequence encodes CASSLDAAGNYGYTF. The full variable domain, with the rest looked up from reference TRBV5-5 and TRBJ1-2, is DAGVTQSPTHLIKTRGQQVTLRCSPISGHKSVSWYQQVLGQGPQFIFQYYEKEERGRGNFPDRFSARQFPNYSSELNVNALLLGDSALYLCASSLDAAGNYGYTFGSGTRLTVV.